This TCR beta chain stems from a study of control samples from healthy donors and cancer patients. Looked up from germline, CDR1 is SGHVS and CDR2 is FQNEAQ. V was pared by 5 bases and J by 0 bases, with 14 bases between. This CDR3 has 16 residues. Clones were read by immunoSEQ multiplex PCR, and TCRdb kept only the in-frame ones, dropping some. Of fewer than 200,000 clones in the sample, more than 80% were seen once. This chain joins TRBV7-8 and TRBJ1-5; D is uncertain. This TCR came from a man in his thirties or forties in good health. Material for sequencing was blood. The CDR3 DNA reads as TGTGCCAGCAGCCCCCAGCGCTGGGGTAGCAATCAGCCCCAGCATTTT. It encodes CASSPQRWGSNQPQHF.